The 27 T cell receptor beta chains listed next were all sequenced from one sample in a study of T cells after somatic rescue of genetic block. The protocol was immunoSEQ multiplex PCR, while the TCRdb copy is restricted to in-frame clones and leaves out a portion. The data hold 68,000 or so clones, with about 90% observed a single time. Sequenced: peripheral blood mononuclear cells (PBMCs). Receptors originate from a man aged 35-49 years.

The CDR3 spells CAISESVGDYTDTQYF. CDR3 bases: TGTGCCATCAGTGAGTCAGTTGGGGACTACACAGATACGCAGTATTTT. The V call is TRBV10-3, the J call TRBJ2-3; 7 bases are a match to TRBD2. V lost 0 bases and J lost 2; bases outside the gene matches: 5. The CDR3 is 16 residues long. The germline V gene has CDR1 ENHRY and CDR2 SYGVKD.

This clone was recorded once. The chain joins TRBV4-2 to TRBJ1-2, with D perhaps matching TRBD1 (5 bases). Per germline, CDR1 LGHNA and CDR2 YNFKEQ. The CDR3 is made up of 16 amino acids. Trimming removed 0 bases at V and 1 base at J, with 12 bases between. The CDR3: CASSQDWGRGNYGYTF. The CDR3 nucleotides read TGTGCCAGCAGCCAAGACTGGGGAAGGGGTAACTATGGCTACACCTTC.

CDR3 residues: CASSLEGGVGYEQYF. CDR3 DNA sequence: TGCGCCAGCAGCTTGGAAGGTGGGGTTGGCTACGAGCAGTACTTC. The chain links TRBV5-1 to TRBJ2-7; D ambiguous. Per germline, CDR1 SGHRS and CDR2 YFSETQ. The CDR3 contains 15 residues. The V and J ends lost 0 bases and 3 bases respectively, with 13 bases between them.

V usage is TRBV23-1 and J usage is TRBJ2-5, with no clear D. The J call is uncertain, as TRBJ2-7 better fits the DNA end. TRBV23-1 is an ORF, with its function uncertain. This CDR3 spans 16 amino acids. The CDR3 loop is CASSQSAHRYSYEQYF. The DNA for the CDR3 is TGCGCCAGCAGTCAATCTGCGCACCGATACTCCTACGAGCAGTACTTC.

The V call is TRBV5-1, the J call TRBJ1-4; D remains ambiguous. Germline CDR1 reads SGHRS; CDR2 reads YFSETQ. There are 14 residues in the CDR3. V was shortened by 0 bases and J by 4 bases, with 7 bases between the two germline ends. The CDR3 region is CASSLDVHNEKLFF. CDR3 bases: TGCGCCAGCAGCTTGGACGTCCATAATGAAAAACTGTTTTTT.

This clone was counted a single time. The chain links TRBV7-9 to TRBJ1-2, with a tentative D call TRBD1 (5 bases). The CDR3 contains 15 residues. V shed 5 bases and J shed 6 bases, with 19 bases lying between them. Germline CDR1 reads SEHNR; CDR2 reads FQNEAQ (reference sequence). This CDR3 reads CASSPQVGKGHGYTF. The CDR3 DNA sequence: TGTGCCAGCAGCCCACAAGTGGGGAAGGGGCATGGCTACACCTTC.

The CDR3 DNA is TGTGCCAGCAGCAACCCGGGACAGGGGGCCTACGAGCAGTACTTC. Its translation: CASSNPGQGAYEQYF. The chain uses TRBV5-4 and TRBJ2-7; TRBD1 agrees at 11 bases. The CDR3 is 15 residues long. CDR1 and CDR2 (germline): SGHNT, YYREEE (reference sequence). The ends lost 4 bases at V and 2 bases at J; junction bases unmatched: 5.

The chain has TRBV5-4 and TRBJ1-6, with D unresolved. V lost 4 bases to trimming and J lost 9 bases, with 11 bases between them. The CDR3 consists of 13 residues. Germline lookup yields CDR1 SGHNT and CDR2 YYREEE (reference sequence). CDR3 protein: CASSALPRSPLHF. The CDR3 DNA is TGTGCCAGCAGCGCTCTACCACGTTCACCCCTCCACTTT.

This rearrangement joins TRBV21-1 to TRBJ2-1; TRBD2, as called in the table, went unchecked against the DNA. TRBV21-1 is classified as a pseudogene. The CDR3 contains 16 residues. CDR3 in DNA: TGTGCCAGCAGCAAAGATTGGCGGAGTTCCTACAATGAGCAGTTCTTC. It yields the protein CASSKDWRSSYNEQFF.

This clone showed up just once. The rearrangement joins TRBV27 to TRBJ1-2; 7 bases match TRBD1. The V gene end was trimmed by 2 bases and the J gene end by 4 bases; junction bases not matched to a gene: 7. CDR1 is MNHEY, CDR2 SMNVEV, per germline (reference sequence). The CDR3 consists of 15 residues. CDR3: CASSLTFRGSYGYTF. For the CDR3, the DNA is TGTGCCAGCAGTTTAACCTTCAGGGGGAGCTATGGCTACACCTTC.

The chain has TRBV7-9 and TRBJ1-2; D is perhaps TRBD1 (5 bases). This CDR3 region has 13 residues. The V end lost 1 base, the J end lost 7 bases, and 10 bases lay between the germline ends. Germline assignment: CDR1 SEHNR and CDR2 FQNEAQ (reference sequence). The CDR3 DNA reads as TGTGCCAGCAGCTTAGTGGCAGGGTCTGGCTACACCTTC. Amino acids: CASSLVAGSGYTF.

The rearrangement uses TRBV2 and TRBJ1-2; 10 nucleotides align to TRBD1. V shed 6 bases and J 7 bases; nucleotides not matched to a gene: 14. The CDR3 contains 16 residues. The germline V gene has CDR1 SNHLY and CDR2 FYNNEI. The CDR3 bases are TGTGCCAGCAGGCGGAACCTGGACAGGGGGAAGGGTGGCTACACCTTC. Amino acids: CASRRNLDRGKGGYTF.

The V call is TRBV7-6, the J call TRBJ2-1, with unresolved D. This CDR3 is built from 13 residues. The germline V gene encodes CDR1 SGHVS and CDR2 FNYEAQ. Trimming shortened V by 1 base and J by 8 bases, and 9 bases separated the two germline ends. The CDR3 region is CASSLDSPDEQFF. CDR3 in DNA: TGTGCCAGCAGCTTAGATTCGCCCGATGAGCAGTTCTTC.

Only a few counts were recorded for this clone. This chain links TRBV6-1 with TRBJ1-4, with a tentative D call TRBD1 (5 bases). The V end was cut by 1 base, the J end by 5 bases, with 11 bases between. The CDR3 runs to 15 residues. Germline V gene lookup returns CDR1 MNHNS and CDR2 SASEGT. The DNA for the CDR3 is TGTGCCAGCAGTGAAGTGGGCAGGGACAATGAAAAACTGTTTTTT. It encodes CASSEVGRDNEKLFF.

The chain is built from TRBV6-5 and TRBJ1-4; maybe TRBD1 (5 bases). Germline-derived CDR1 and CDR2 are MNHEY and SVGAGI. V was clipped by 2 bases and J by 5 bases, with 12 bases between them. The CDR3 contains 15 residues. The CDR3 protein is CASSYRDVPNEKLFF. The CDR3 DNA reads as TGTGCCAGCAGTTACAGGGACGTGCCGAATGAAAAACTGTTTTTT.

This chain joins TRBV9 and TRBJ2-7, with 8 bases identical to TRBD2. The CDR3 is made up of 14 amino acids. Losses at the gene ends were 0 bases for V and 3 bases for J; bases not matched to a gene: 2. CDR1 is SGDLS, CDR2 YYNGEE, per germline. CDR3 nucleotides: TGTGCCAGCAGCGTAGCGGGGGGGAACTACGAGCAGTACTTC. Amino acid sequence: CASSVAGGNYEQYF.

This chain links TRBV19 with TRBJ1-2; tentatively, D is TRBD1 (6 bases). The germline gives CDR1 LNHDA, CDR2 SQIVND (reference sequence). This CDR3 contains 14 residues. Trimming took off 5 bases at V and 8 bases at J, with 18 bases between the two ends. The DNA for the CDR3 is TGTGCCAGTAGTTCGTCCAGGGGCGCTGTCGGCTACACCTTC. Protein sequence: CASSSSRGAVGYTF. The full variable domain, its missing parts supplied by reference TRBV19 and TRBJ1-2, is DGGITQSPKYLFRKEGQNVTLSCEQNLNHDAMYWYRQDPGQGLRLIYYSQIVNDFQKGDIAEGYSVSREKKESFPLTVTSAQKNPTAFYLCASSSSRGAVGYTFGSGTRLTVV.

The V gene is TRBV6-1, the J gene TRBJ1-4; D perhaps matches TRBD1 (5 bases). Trimming cost V 2 bases and J 7 bases, with 14 bases left between them. Per germline, CDR1 MNHNS and CDR2 SASEGT. This CDR3 is 15 amino acids long. DNA of the CDR3: TGTGCCAGCAGTGAAAATCCTGGAAGGGGTGAAAAACTGTTTTTT. Protein product: CASSENPGRGEKLFF.

This clone was counted once. The chain couples TRBV9 to TRBJ2-1; D ambiguous. The germline V gene has CDR1 SGDLS and CDR2 YYNGEE. V lost 4 bases, J lost 0 bases, and 8 bases lay in between. The CDR3 loop spans 14 amino acids. Here the CDR3 reads CASSPTSSYNEQFF. The CDR3 DNA sequence: TGTGCCAGCAGCCCAACCAGCTCCTACAATGAGCAGTTCTTC.

The V call is TRBV14, the J call TRBJ2-7; D not certain. CDR1 SGHDN and CDR2 FVKESK come from the germline V gene. Trimming took 3 bases from V and 2 from J, leaving 17 bases between them. CDR3 length: 16 amino acids. CDR3 loop: CASSQSLANLPYEQYF. The DNA of the CDR3 is TGTGCCAGCAGCCAGTCTCTGGCGAACCTTCCCTACGAGCAGTACTTC.

The V and J genes are TRBV6-5 and TRBJ1-6, with TRBD1 as a possible D gene (5 bases). CDR3 length equals 15 residues. With 7 bases removed from V and 5 bases from J, the gap between germline ends came to 15 bases. CDR1 and CDR2 from the germline V gene are MNHEY and SVGAGI. CDR3 residues: CASTRARPNNSPLHF. The CDR3 DNA reads TGTGCCAGCACCAGGGCCAGGCCGAATAATTCACCCCTCCACTTT.

The chain carries TRBV5-1 and TRBJ2-7; 9 nucleotides match TRBD2. V shed 0 bases, J shed 7 bases, and the junction held 5 bases outside the gene matches. CDR3 length: 14 amino acids. The V gene's germline CDR1 is SGHRS and CDR2 YFSETQ. The CDR3 DNA reads as TGCGCCAGCAGCTTGGAAGGGACTAGCCCTGAGCAGTACTTC. This encodes CASSLEGTSPEQYF.

In its sample, this clone was seen once. This CDR3 is CASSYGQGYEQYF. In DNA, the CDR3 is TGTGCCAGCAGCTACGGACAGGGCTACGAGCAGTACTTC. V usage is TRBV5-4 and J usage is TRBJ2-7, with TRBD1 identical over 8 bases. The CDR3 contains 13 residues. With V trimmed by 3 bases and J by 3 bases, 2 bases remained unmatched. Germline V lookup: CDR1 SGHNT, CDR2 YYREEE (reference sequence).

This clone was counted between two and nine times. The genes are TRBV27 and TRBJ1-5, with 7 bases lining up with TRBD1. The CDR3 runs to 15 residues. V shed 5 bases and J 6 bases; nucleotides not matched to a gene: 10. Germline CDR1 MNHEY, CDR2 SMNVEV (reference sequence). This chain's CDR3 is CASSGDRASGQPQHF. Written as DNA, the CDR3 is TGTGCCAGCAGTGGCGACAGGGCCTCCGGTCAGCCCCAGCATTTT.

This clone came up once. This chain connects TRBV27 to TRBJ1-6; D uncertain. The CDR3 is made up of 14 amino acids. V lost 5 bases to trimming and J lost 2 bases, with 7 bases between them. Germline V gene sequence: CDR1 MNHEY, CDR2 SMNVEV (reference sequence). CDR3 in DNA: TGTGCCAGCAGTCCGGGAACCTATAATTCACCCCTCCACTTT. Translated, it gives CASSPGTYNSPLHF.

V gene TRBV7-9 combines with J gene TRBJ1-1; no firm D call. Germline lookup yields CDR1 SEHNR and CDR2 FQNEAQ (reference sequence). The CDR3 totals 15 residues. The V end was cut by 5 bases, the J end by 3 bases, with 16 bases between. For the CDR3, the DNA is TGTGCCAGCAGCAGCACCAGGTACGTGGACACTGAAGCTTTCTTT. Amino acid sequence: CASSSTRYVDTEAFF.

The gene calls are TRBV23-1 and TRBJ2-7; TRBD2 agrees at 8 bases. TRBV23-1 is classed as an ORF, of uncertain function. There are 19 residues in the CDR3. Unmatched junction bases numbered 18, after V lost 4 bases and J lost 1 base. The CDR3 nucleotides read TGCGCCAGCAGTCCCCAGCCGGGGGGGCTAGGGACGGGATCCTACGAGCAGTACTTC. Translation: CASSPQPGGLGTGSYEQYF.